This is a list of T cell receptor beta chains from one sample in a study of cytomegalovirus exposure and HLA in healthy donors. Here immunoSEQ multiplex PCR was the method, and the copy in TCRdb shows in-frame clones only, minus some. The data contain 120,000 or so clones, around nine tenths of them singletons. The sample consisted of PBMCs. The origin of the receptors is a man under 40 in good health and CMV-seronegative. The CDR3 runs from the conserved cysteine through the conserved F or W. Expanded clones are given a class, and other clones once, few, many or no size at all.

J gene,clone size,V gene,CDR3 protein
TRBJ1-1,NA,TRBV10-3,CAISEARETEAFF
TRBJ1-1,NA,TRBV4-1,CASSQDYGNRYEAFF
TRBJ1-1,once,TRBV2,CAGETGNTEAFF
TRBJ2-3,NA,TRBV5-1,CASSLDFAGGGTDTQYF
TRBJ2-7,NA,TRBV5-6,CASSLDPRQGREQYF
TRBJ2-3,NA,TRBV7-8,CASSPNTDTQYF
TRBJ2-2,NA,TRBV6-5,CASSYYGSGAPGELFF
TRBJ2-7,NA,TRBV27,CASSSGGYYEQYF
TRBJ1-1,once,TRBV10-2,CASSEWQGVYTEAFF
TRBJ2-1,NA,TRBV4-3,CASSQDHGSEQFF